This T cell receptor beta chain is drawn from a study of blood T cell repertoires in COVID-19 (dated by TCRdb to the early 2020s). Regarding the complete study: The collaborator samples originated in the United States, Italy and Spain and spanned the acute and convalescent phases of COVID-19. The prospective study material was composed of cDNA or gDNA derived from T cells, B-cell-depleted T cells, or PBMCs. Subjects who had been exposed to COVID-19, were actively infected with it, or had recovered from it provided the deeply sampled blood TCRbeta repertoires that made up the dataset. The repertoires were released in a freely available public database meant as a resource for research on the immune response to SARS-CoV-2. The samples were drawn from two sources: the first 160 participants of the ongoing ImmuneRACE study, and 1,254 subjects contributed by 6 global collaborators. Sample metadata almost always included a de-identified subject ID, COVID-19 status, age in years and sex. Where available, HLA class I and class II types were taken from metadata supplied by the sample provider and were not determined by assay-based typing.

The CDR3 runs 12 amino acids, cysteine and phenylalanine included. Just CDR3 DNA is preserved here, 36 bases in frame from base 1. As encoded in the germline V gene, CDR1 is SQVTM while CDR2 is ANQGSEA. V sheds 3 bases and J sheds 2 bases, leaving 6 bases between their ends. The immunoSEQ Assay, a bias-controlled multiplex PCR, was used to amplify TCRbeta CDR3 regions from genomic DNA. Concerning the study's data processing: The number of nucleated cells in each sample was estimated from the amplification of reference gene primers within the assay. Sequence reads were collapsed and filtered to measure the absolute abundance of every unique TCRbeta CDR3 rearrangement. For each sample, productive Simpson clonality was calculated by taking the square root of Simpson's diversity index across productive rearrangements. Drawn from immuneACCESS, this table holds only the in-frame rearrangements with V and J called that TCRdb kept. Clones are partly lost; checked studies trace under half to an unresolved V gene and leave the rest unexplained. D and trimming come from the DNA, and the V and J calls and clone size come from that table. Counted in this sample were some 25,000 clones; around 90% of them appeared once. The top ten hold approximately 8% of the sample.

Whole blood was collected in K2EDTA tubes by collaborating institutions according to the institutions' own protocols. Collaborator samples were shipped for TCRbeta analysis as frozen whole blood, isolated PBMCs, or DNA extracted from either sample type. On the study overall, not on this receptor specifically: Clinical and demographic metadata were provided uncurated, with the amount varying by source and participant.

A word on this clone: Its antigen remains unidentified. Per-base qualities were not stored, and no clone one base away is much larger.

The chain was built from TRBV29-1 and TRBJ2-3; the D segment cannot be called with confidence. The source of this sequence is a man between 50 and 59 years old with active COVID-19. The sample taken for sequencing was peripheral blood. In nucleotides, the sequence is TGCAGCGTTGACAGGTCCACAGATACGCAGTATTTT. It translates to CSVDRSTDTQYF.